This entry describes one TCR beta chain. Its antigen is undetermined. V dropped 5 bases and J dropped 1 base, with 15 bases sitting between them. The CDR3 is 15 amino acids. The germline V gene encodes CDR1 DFQATT and CDR2 SNEGSKA (reference sequence). The CD8+ and CD4+ T cells were negatively isolated, with the TEMRA cells enriched by FACS. Reverse transcription of roughly 0.5 to 1 ug RNA was carried out with random hexamers. Multiplex PCR with immunoSEQ amplified the TCR beta CDR3 across 54 Vbeta and 13 Jbeta. TCRdb itself ran the immunoSEQ multiplex PCR reads through MiXCR, one entry per CDR3 protein. The table has over 150,000 distinct CDR3 sequences, roughly 95% seen once; the top ten hold 0.095% to 0.15%. The record originates from a study of CD8 T cells in Susac syndrome. Study details: Patients with Susac syndrome were therapy-naive, on corticosteroids, or on intravenous immunoglobulin alone at the time that blood was drawn.

Regarding the study as a whole: The study conceded that its TCR sequencing and HLA analysis involved relatively few individuals.

The specimen sequenced was CD4+ T cells from PBMCs. This chain uses TRBV20-1 with TRBJ2-4; D tentatively reads TRBD1 or TRBD2 (5 bases each). The TCR originated in a human donor with Susac syndrome. CDR3 sequence: CSALGPLLAKNIQYF. In nucleotides, the CDR3 is TGCAGTGCTCTGGGACCTTTGCTTGCCAAAAACATTCAGTACTTC.